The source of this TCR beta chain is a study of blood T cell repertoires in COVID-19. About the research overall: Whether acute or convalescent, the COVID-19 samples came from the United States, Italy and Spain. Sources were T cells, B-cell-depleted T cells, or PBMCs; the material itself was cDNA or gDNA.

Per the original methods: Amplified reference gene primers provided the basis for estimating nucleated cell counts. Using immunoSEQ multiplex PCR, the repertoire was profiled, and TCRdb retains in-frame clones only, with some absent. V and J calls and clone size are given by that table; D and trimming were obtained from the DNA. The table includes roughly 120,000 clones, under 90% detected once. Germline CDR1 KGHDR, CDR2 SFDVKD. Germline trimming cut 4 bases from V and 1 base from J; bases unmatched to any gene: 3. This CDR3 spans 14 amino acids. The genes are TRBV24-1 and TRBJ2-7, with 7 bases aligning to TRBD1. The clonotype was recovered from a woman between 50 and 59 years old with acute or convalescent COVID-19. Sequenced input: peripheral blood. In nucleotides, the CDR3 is TGTGCCACCAGTGACCCCAGGGGGTCCTACGAGCAGTACTTC. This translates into CATSDPRGSYEQYF.